This T cell receptor beta chain was documented in a study of CD4 T cell repertoires and nickel. One entry per CDR3 protein, called by TCRdb with MiXCR from the RT-PCR reads. This sample's table has around 90 distinct CDR3 sequences. Sample: CD4+ T cells from blood, not recorded whether cultured. These receptors all come from a human donor in a nickel allergy study, with or without nickel allergy (not recorded which). It is not recorded whether this sample comes from one donor or several.

The V gene is TRBV12-3 or TRBV12-4, the J gene TRBJ2-1, with 12 bases aligning to TRBD2. This CDR3 has 16 amino acids. J gave up 7 bases and V 3 bases, and 7 bases lay outside the gene matches. CDR3 nucleotides: TGTGCCAGCAGTTTGAGTTCTAGCGGGGGGGCAAATGAGCAGTTCTTC. This gives the protein CASSLSSSGGANEQFF.